This is a list of T cell receptor beta chains from one sample in a study of T cell changes during pregnancy in multiple sclerosis. Generated by immunoSEQ multiplex PCR, the TCRdb table keeps only in-frame clones and is missing some. The profile shows approximately 73,000 clones, about 92% of them singletons. The sequencing used CD4+ T cells from peripheral blood mononuclear cells, collected before pregnancy. The receptors shown here come from a female donor with multiple sclerosis, enrolled in a pregnancy study. Both conserved end residues are part of each CDR3. Fields, in order: V gene, J gene, D gene, clone size, CDR3 DNA, CDR3 protein. The D gene is left open where the match is weak. Expanded clones are given a class, and other clones once, few, many or no size at all.

v_gene: TRBV27; j_gene: TRBJ2-1; d_gene: -; abundance: few; CDR3nt: TGTGCCAGCAGTTCCCTCTATGAGCAGTTCTTC; CDR3aa: CASSSLYEQFF
v_gene: TRBV5-4; j_gene: TRBJ1-2; d_gene: TRBD1; abundance: -; CDR3nt: TGTGCCAGCAGCACGGACAGGGACAGTGGCTACACCTTC; CDR3aa: CASSTDRDSGYTF
v_gene: TRBV5-4; j_gene: TRBJ2-2; d_gene: -; abundance: -; CDR3nt: TGTGCCAGCAGCTTGCAGACAGGAAACACCGGGGAGCTGTTTTTT; CDR3aa: CASSLQTGNTGELFF
v_gene: TRBV28; j_gene: TRBJ2-7; d_gene: TRBD2; abundance: -; CDR3nt: TGTGCCAGCAGTTCCCCTGGACTAGCGGGAGGGCCCTACGAGCAGTACTTC; CDR3aa: CASSSPGLAGGPYEQYF
v_gene: TRBV6-1; j_gene: TRBJ2-7; d_gene: TRBD2; abundance: -; CDR3nt: TGTGCCAGCAGTTGGGGCGGGGGGTCCTACGAGCAGTACTTC; CDR3aa: CASSWGGGSYEQYF
v_gene: TRBV28; j_gene: TRBJ1-2; d_gene: -; abundance: once; CDR3nt: TGTGCCAGCCTAAGGACAGCCAACTATGGCTACACCTTC; CDR3aa: CASLRTANYGYTF
v_gene: TRBV10-3; j_gene: TRBJ2-5; d_gene: -; abundance: -; CDR3nt: TGTGCCATCAGTGGGTCGAGAGGACAAGAGACCCAGTACTTC; CDR3aa: CAISGSRGQETQYF
v_gene: TRBV6-6; j_gene: TRBJ1-2; d_gene: TRBD1; abundance: -; CDR3nt: TGTGCCAGCAGCGCAGACAGGGGTGATGGCTACACCTTC; CDR3aa: CASSADRGDGYTF
v_gene: TRBV7-3; j_gene: TRBJ1-1; d_gene: -; abundance: -; CDR3nt: TGTGCCAGCAGCTCGACAGGGAACACTGAAGCTTTCTTT; CDR3aa: CASSSTGNTEAFF
v_gene: TRBV10-3; j_gene: TRBJ2-4; d_gene: -; abundance: -; CDR3nt: TGTGCCATCAGTGAGTCGGCCGGCCGAGGATCCATTCAGTACTTC; CDR3aa: CAISESAGRGSIQYF
v_gene: TRBV28; j_gene: TRBJ1-2; d_gene: TRBD1; abundance: -; CDR3nt: TGTGCCAGCAGTTTAGTTCCAGGGGGTACTAACTATGGCTACACCTTC; CDR3aa: CASSLVPGGTNYGYTF
v_gene: TRBV6-1; j_gene: TRBJ1-4; d_gene: -; abundance: -; CDR3nt: TGTGCCAGCAGTGAATCCCAAGATGGAGAAGAAAAACTGTTTTTT; CDR3aa: CASSESQDGEEKLFF
v_gene: TRBV2; j_gene: TRBJ2-1; d_gene: TRBD1; abundance: -; CDR3nt: TGTGCCAGCACGGACAGGGGCCGGCTATACAATGAGCAGTTCTTC; CDR3aa: CASTDRGRLYNEQFF
v_gene: TRBV29-1; j_gene: TRBJ1-2; d_gene: TRBD1; abundance: -; CDR3nt: TGCAGCGTGACGGGACAGGGGAACTATGACTACACCTTC; CDR3aa: CSVTGQGNYDYTF
v_gene: TRBV6-4; j_gene: TRBJ2-3; d_gene: TRBD2; abundance: -; CDR3nt: TGTGCCAGCCCACCGGGACTAGCGGGAGCCAATAGCACAGATACGCAGTATTTT; CDR3aa: CASPPGLAGANSTDTQYF
v_gene: TRBV19; j_gene: TRBJ2-3; d_gene: TRBD1; abundance: -; CDR3nt: TGTGCCAGTAGTATAGGCGGACAGGTCACAGATACGCAGTATTTT; CDR3aa: CASSIGGQVTDTQYF